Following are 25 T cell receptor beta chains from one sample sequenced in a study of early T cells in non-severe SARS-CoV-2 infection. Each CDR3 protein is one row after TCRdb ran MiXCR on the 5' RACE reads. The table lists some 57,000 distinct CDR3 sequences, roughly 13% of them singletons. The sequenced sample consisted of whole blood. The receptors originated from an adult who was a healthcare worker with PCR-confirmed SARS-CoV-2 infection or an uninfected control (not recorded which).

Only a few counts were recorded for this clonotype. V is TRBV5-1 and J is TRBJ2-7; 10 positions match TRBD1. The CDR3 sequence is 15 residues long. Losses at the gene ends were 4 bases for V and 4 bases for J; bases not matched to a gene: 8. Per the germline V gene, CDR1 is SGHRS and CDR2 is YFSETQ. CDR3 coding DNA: TGCGCCAGCAGCCGTATGAGACAGGGGGCATACGAGCAGTACTTC. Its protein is CASSRMRQGAYEQYF.

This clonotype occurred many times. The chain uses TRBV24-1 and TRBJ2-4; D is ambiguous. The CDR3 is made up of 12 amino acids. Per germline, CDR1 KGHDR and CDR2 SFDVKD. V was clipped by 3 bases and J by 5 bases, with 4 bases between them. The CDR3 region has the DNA TGTGCCACCAGTGATCTCCAAAACATTCAGTACTTC. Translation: CATSDLQNIQYF.

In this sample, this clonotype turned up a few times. CDR3 sequence (DNA): TGCAGCGTTGAGCTCGGGGACATTGGATACGAGCAGTACTTC. Protein product: CSVELGDIGYEQYF. The rearrangement links TRBV29-1 to TRBJ2-7, with a possible D match to TRBD1 (6 bases). CDR3 length: 14 residues. Germline V gene data show CDR1 as SQVTM and CDR2 as ANQGSEA. V was trimmed by 3 bases and J by 4 bases, leaving 16 bases between them.

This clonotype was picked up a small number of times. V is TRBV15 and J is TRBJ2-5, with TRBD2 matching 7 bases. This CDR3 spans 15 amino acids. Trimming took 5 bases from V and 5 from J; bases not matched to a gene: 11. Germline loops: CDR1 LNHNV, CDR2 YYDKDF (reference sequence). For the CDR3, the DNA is TGTGCCACCAGCCGCGAGCCCGGGAGGAGGGAGACCCAGTACTTC. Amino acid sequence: CATSREPGRRETQYF.

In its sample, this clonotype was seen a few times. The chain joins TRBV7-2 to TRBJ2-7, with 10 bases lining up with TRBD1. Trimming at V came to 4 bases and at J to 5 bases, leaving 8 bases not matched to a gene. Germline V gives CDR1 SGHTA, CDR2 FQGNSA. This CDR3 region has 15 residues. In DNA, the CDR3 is TGTGCCAGCAGCTCTACCGACAGGGGGCATGACGAGCAGTACTTC. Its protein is CASSSTDRGHDEQYF.

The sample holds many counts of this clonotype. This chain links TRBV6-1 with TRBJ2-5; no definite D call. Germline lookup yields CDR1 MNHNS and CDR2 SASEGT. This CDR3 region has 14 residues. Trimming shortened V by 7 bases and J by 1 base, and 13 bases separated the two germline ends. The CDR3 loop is CASNPYSRQETQYF. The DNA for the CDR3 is TGTGCCAGCAACCCCTACTCACGCCAAGAGACCCAGTACTTC.

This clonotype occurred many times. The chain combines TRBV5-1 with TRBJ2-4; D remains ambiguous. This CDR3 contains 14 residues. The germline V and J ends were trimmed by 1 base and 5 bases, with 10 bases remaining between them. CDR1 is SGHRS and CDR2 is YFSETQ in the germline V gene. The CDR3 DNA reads TGCGCCAGCAGCTTGAGGCCCGCTCAAAACATTCAGTACTTC. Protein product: CASSLRPAQNIQYF. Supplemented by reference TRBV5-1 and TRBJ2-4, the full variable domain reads KAGVTQTPRYLIKTRGQQVTLSCSPISGHRSVSWYQQTPGQGLQFLFEYFSETQRNKGNFPGRFSGRQFSNSRSEMNVSTLELGDSALYLCASSLRPAQNIQYFGAGTRLSVL.

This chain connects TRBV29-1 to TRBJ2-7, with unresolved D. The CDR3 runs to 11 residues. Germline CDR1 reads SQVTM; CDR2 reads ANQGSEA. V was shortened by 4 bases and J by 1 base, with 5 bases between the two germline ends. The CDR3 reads CSVGDSYEQYF. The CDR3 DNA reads TGCAGCGTTGGAGATTCCTACGAGCAGTACTTC.

The CDR3 here is CATRTNRDYEQYF. The CDR3 DNA follows: TGTGCCACCCGGACGAACAGGGACTACGAGCAGTACTTC. V is TRBV28 and J is TRBJ2-7; maybe TRBD1 (6 bases). This CDR3 spans 13 amino acids. V was cut by 10 bases and J by 3 bases, with 16 bases left in between. Germline V gives CDR1 MDHEN, CDR2 SYDVKM.

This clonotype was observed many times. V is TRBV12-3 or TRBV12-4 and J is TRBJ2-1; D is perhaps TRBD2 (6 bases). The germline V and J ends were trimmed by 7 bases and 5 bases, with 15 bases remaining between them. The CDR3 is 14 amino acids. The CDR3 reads CASTVGGVNNEQFF. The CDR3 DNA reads TGTGCCAGCACCGTGGGGGGAGTCAACAATGAGCAGTTCTTC.

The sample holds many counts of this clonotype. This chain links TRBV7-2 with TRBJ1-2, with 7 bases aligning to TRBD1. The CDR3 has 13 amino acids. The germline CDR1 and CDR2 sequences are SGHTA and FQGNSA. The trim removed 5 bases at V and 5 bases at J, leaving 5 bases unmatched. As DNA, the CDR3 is TGTGCCAGCAGCCCTGACAGGGTTTATGGCTACACCTTC. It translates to CASSPDRVYGYTF.

DNA for the CDR3: TGTGCCACCCGCAAACCCCAGCATTTT. Its protein product is CATRKPQHF. The chain joins TRBV28 to TRBJ1-5, with D unclear. Germline CDR1 MDHEN, CDR2 SYDVKM. V lost 10 bases to trimming and J lost 10 bases, with 8 bases between them. CDR3 length: 9 amino acids.

The CDR3 region has the DNA TGCGCCAGCAGCCCCGACAGCCCGAGCTACGAGCAGTACTTC. Translation gives CASSPDSPSYEQYF. The chain uses TRBV5-1 and TRBJ2-7; D is perhaps TRBD1 (5 bases). The germline V gene encodes CDR1 SGHRS and CDR2 YFSETQ. The CDR3 contains 14 residues. V shed 4 bases and J shed 3 bases, with 14 bases lying between them.

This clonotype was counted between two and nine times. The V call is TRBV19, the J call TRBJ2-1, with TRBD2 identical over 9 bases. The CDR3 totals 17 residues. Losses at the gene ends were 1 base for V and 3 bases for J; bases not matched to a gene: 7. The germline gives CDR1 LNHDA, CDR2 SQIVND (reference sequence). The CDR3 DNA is TGTGCCAGTAGTATAGCTAGCGGGATTGCCCTCTACAATGAGCAGTTCTTC. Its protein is CASSIASGIALYNEQFF.

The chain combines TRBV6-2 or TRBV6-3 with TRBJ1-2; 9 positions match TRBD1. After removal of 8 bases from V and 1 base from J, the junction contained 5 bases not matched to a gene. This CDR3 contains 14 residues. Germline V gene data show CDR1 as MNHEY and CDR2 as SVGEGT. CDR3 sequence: CASRGTGSNYGYTF. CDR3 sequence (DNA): TGTGCCAGCCGGGGGACAGGGAGTAACTATGGCTACACCTTC.

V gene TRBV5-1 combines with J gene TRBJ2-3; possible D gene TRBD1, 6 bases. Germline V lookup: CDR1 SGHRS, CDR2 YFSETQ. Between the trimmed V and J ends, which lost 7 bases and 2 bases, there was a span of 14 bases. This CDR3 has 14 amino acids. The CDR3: CASSGTHPTDTQYF. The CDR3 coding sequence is TGCGCCAGCTCCGGGACACATCCCACAGATACGCAGTATTTT.

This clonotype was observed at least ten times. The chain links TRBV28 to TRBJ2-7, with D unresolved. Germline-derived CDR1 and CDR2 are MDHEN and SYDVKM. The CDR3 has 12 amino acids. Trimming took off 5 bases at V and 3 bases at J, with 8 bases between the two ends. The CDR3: CASSPQFYEQYF. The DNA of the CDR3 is TGTGCCAGCAGTCCACAATTCTACGAGCAGTACTTC.

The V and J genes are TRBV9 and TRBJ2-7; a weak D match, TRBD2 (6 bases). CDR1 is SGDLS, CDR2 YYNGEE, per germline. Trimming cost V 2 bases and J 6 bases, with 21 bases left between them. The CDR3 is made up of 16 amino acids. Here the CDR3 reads CASSVTAGLPASEQYF. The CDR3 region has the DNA TGTGCCAGCAGCGTTACGGCGGGGCTTCCAGCGTCCGAGCAGTACTTC.

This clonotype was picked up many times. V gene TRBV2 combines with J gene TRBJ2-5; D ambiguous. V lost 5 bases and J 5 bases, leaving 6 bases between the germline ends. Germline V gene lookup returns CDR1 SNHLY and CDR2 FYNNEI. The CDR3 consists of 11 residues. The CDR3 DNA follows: TGTGCCAGCAGTCCGGCGGAGACCCAGTACTTC. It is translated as CASSPAETQYF.

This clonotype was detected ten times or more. DNA for the CDR3: TGCAGCGGGCTAGGTACTGAAGCTTTCTTT. Protein sequence: CSGLGTEAFF. The rearrangement uses TRBV29-1 and TRBJ1-1; D is undetermined. Germline V CDR1 and CDR2: SQVTM, ANQGSEA. There are 10 residues in the CDR3. Trimming left V 7 bases short and J 5 bases short, with 8 bases between.

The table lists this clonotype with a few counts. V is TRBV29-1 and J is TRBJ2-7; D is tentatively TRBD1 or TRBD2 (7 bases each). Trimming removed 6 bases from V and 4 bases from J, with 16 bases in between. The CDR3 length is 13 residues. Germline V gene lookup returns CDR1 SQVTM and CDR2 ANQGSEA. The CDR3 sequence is CSVSGGVGYEQYF. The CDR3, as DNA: TGCAGCGTATCAGGGGGGGTCGGGTACGAGCAGTACTTC.

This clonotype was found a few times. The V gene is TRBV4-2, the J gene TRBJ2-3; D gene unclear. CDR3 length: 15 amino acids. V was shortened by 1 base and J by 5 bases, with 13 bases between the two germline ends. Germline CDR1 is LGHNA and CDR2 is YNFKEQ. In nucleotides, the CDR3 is TGTGCCAGCAGCCAAGGGAAACTGACCCGAGATACGCAGTATTTT. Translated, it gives CASSQGKLTRDTQYF.

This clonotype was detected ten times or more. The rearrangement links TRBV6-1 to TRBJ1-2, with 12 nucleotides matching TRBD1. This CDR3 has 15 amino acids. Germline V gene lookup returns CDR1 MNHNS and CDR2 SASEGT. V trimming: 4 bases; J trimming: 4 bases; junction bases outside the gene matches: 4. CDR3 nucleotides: TGTGCCAGCAGTGGCGGGACAGGGGGCAGCTATGGCTACACCTTC. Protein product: CASSGGTGGSYGYTF.

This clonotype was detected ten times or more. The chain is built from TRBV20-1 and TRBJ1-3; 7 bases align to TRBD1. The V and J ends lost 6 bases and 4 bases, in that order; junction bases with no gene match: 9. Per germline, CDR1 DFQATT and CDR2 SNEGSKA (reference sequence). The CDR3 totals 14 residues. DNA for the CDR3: TGCAGTGCCCTCCTGACAGGGTACGGAAACACCATATATTTT. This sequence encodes CSALLTGYGNTIYF.

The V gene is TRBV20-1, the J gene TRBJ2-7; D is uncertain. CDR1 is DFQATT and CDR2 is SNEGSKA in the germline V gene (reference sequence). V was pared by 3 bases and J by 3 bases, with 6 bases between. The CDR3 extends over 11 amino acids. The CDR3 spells CSASSIYEQYF. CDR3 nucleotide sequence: TGCAGTGCTAGCTCAATCTACGAGCAGTACTTC.